Listed below are T cell receptor beta chains from one sample, sequenced in a study of T cells in Graves' hyperthyroidism and ophthalmopathy. TCRdb processed the multiplex PCR reads anew with MiXCR; each CDR3 protein has one entry. The sample carries 550,000 to 700,000 distinct CDR3 sequences, roughly 14% recorded once. Sequencing was performed on blood. Every receptor here comes from a woman in her 40s with Graves' ophthalmopathy. CDR3s include the opening cysteine and the closing phenylalanine or tryptophan. A D gene is named only where the DNA matches it firmly. Clone size is given for some rows only: seen once, a few or many times, or a class if the clone is expanded.

v_call: TRBV20-1; d_call: NA; clone_size: many; j_call: TRBJ1-3; cdr3_aa: CSARDPSTGNSGNTIYF; cdr3_nt: TGCAGTGCTAGAGACCCTTCGACGGGCAACTCTGGAAACACCATATATTTT
v_call: TRBV2; d_call: NA; clone_size: many; j_call: TRBJ1-6; cdr3_aa: CASTNRVSPLHF; cdr3_nt: TGTGCCAGCACAAACAGGGTTTCACCCCTCCACTTT
v_call: TRBV27; d_call: NA; clone_size: many; j_call: TRBJ1-5; cdr3_aa: CASSYQGFNQPQHF; cdr3_nt: TGTGCCAGCAGTTATCAGGGGTTCAATCAGCCCCAGCATTTT
v_call: TRBV15; d_call: NA; clone_size: many; j_call: TRBJ1-2; cdr3_aa: CATSREQGSYYGYTF; cdr3_nt: TGTGCCACCAGCAGAGAGCAGGGCTCCTACTATGGCTACACCTTC
v_call: TRBV6-2/TRBV6-3; d_call: TRBD2; clone_size: many; j_call: TRBJ2-7; cdr3_aa: CASSYSMVSGRSSYEQYF; cdr3_nt: TGTGCCAGCAGTTACTCGATGGTCAGCGGGAGGTCCTCCTACGAGCAGTACTTC
v_call: TRBV28; d_call: NA; clone_size: many; j_call: TRBJ1-5; cdr3_aa: CASGTFSNQPQHF; cdr3_nt: TGTGCCAGCGGGACTTTTAGCAATCAGCCCCAGCATTTT
v_call: TRBV6-1; d_call: TRBD1; clone_size: many; j_call: TRBJ1-1; cdr3_aa: CASSPHRGRHTEAFF; cdr3_nt: TGTGCCAGCAGTCCCCACAGGGGGCGGCACACTGAAGCTTTCTTT
v_call: TRBV27; d_call: NA; clone_size: many; j_call: TRBJ2-5; cdr3_aa: CASNSPQGIEETQYF; cdr3_nt: TGTGCCAGCAATTCACCCCAGGGGATAGAAGAGACCCAGTACTTC
v_call: TRBV7-2; d_call: NA; clone_size: many; j_call: TRBJ2-7; cdr3_aa: CASSLADTYYEQYF; cdr3_nt: TGTGCCAGCAGCTTAGCGGACACCTACTACGAGCAGTACTTC
v_call: TRBV19; d_call: NA; clone_size: many; j_call: TRBJ2-2; cdr3_aa: CASTTTKVTGELFF; cdr3_nt: TGTGCCAGTACCACGACTAAGGTTACCGGGGAGCTGTTTTTT
v_call: TRBV11-2; d_call: NA; clone_size: many; j_call: TRBJ2-5; cdr3_aa: CASSLWAGQGGTETQYF; cdr3_nt: TGTGCCAGCAGCTTATGGGCAGGGCAAGGAGGGACGGAGACCCAGTACTTC
v_call: TRBV28; d_call: NA; clone_size: many; j_call: TRBJ1-1; cdr3_aa: CASSLSNTEAFF; cdr3_nt: TGTGCCAGCAGTTTAAGCAACACTGAAGCTTTCTTT
v_call: TRBV7-6; d_call: NA; clone_size: many; j_call: TRBJ2-5; cdr3_aa: CASSLTQQETQYF; cdr3_nt: TGTGCCAGCAGCTTGACCCAGCAAGAGACCCAGTACTTC
v_call: TRBV4-1; d_call: NA; clone_size: NA; j_call: TRBJ1-5; cdr3_aa: CASSHPQTNQPQHF; cdr3_nt: TGCGCCAGCAGCCACCCCCAAACCAATCAGCCCCAGCATTTT
v_call: TRBV3-1; d_call: NA; clone_size: many; j_call: TRBJ2-5; cdr3_aa: CASTQTGLEETQYF; cdr3_nt: TGTGCCAGCACCCAGACAGGTTTGGAGGAGACCCAGTACTTC